Listed below are T cell receptor beta chains from one sample, sequenced in a study of CD4 T cells in relation to SARS-CoV-2 and coronaviruses. Their specific antigens are unknown. Produced via immunoSEQ multiplex PCR; TCRdb's table is partial and in-frame only. Of about 23,000 clones in the sample, 76% were seen once. The sequencing sample was made of CD4+ T cells from PBMCs, cultured in vitro. The receptor set was obtained from a human donor in good health. Both conserved end residues are part of each CDR3. The order of the fields is V gene, J gene, CDR3 length, clone size, D gene, CDR3 DNA, CDR3 protein. D genes are given only for firm matches. Clone size is given for some rows only: seen once, a few or many times, or a class if the clone is expanded.

V gene: TRBV6-5; J gene: TRBJ2-1; CDR3 length: 15; clone size: -; D gene: -; CDR3 DNA: TGTGCCAGCAGTACCTTGGGTGGGGCGGGTAATGAGCAGTTCTTC; CDR3 protein: CASSTLGGAGNEQFF
V gene: TRBV19; J gene: TRBJ2-7; CDR3 length: 15; clone size: -; D gene: -; CDR3 DNA: TGTGCCAGTAGTAGGTCCCACAGGGCCGGCTACGAGCAGTACTTC; CDR3 protein: CASSRSHRAGYEQYF
V gene: TRBV27; J gene: TRBJ2-2; CDR3 length: 16; clone size: -; D gene: TRBD2; CDR3 DNA: TGTGCCAGCAGAAAACCGGGACTAGCGGGATCCGGGGAGCTGTTTTTT; CDR3 protein: CASRKPGLAGSGELFF
V gene: TRBV29-1; J gene: TRBJ1-1; CDR3 length: 14; clone size: -; D gene: -; CDR3 DNA: TGCAGCGTTGTAAGGCGAGCAGCTAACACTGAAGCTTTCTTT; CDR3 protein: CSVVRRAANTEAFF
V gene: TRBV10-3; J gene: TRBJ1-1; CDR3 length: 13; clone size: -; D gene: -; CDR3 DNA: TGTGCCATCACCGAAGGCATAGGCACTGAAGCTTTCTTT; CDR3 protein: CAITEGIGTEAFF
V gene: TRBV6-1; J gene: TRBJ2-1; CDR3 length: 17; clone size: -; D gene: -; CDR3 DNA: TGTGCCAGCAGTGAAAGGCCCCTGACTCACTCCTACAATGAGCAGTTCTTC; CDR3 protein: CASSERPLTHSYNEQFF
V gene: TRBV7-9; J gene: TRBJ2-3; CDR3 length: 15; clone size: -; D gene: -; CDR3 DNA: TGTGCCAGCAGCTTCACAACCGGGAGCACAGATACGCAGTATTTT; CDR3 protein: CASSFTTGSTDTQYF
V gene: TRBV7-3; J gene: TRBJ2-6; CDR3 length: 16; clone size: -; D gene: -; CDR3 DNA: TGTGCCAGCAGCTTAGGAGGTAACTCTGGGGCCAACGTCCTGACTTTC; CDR3 protein: CASSLGGNSGANVLTF
V gene: TRBV2; J gene: TRBJ2-1; CDR3 length: 12; clone size: medium-sized; D gene: -; CDR3 DNA: TGTGCCAGCAGTGTGGGATTCAATGAGCAGTTCTTC; CDR3 protein: CASSVGFNEQFF
V gene: TRBV3-1/TRBV3-2; J gene: TRBJ2-7; CDR3 length: 18; clone size: few; D gene: -; CDR3 DNA: TGTGCCAGCACCAAGAGTTTCCTAGCCGAACCCCCCGAGAACGAGCAGTACTTC; CDR3 protein: CASTKSFLAEPPENEQYF
V gene: TRBV6-2/TRBV6-3; J gene: TRBJ2-1; CDR3 length: 16; clone size: -; D gene: TRBD2; CDR3 DNA: TGTGCCAGCAGTTACATGTCTAGCGGGGTATACAATGAGCAGTTCTTC; CDR3 protein: CASSYMSSGVYNEQFF
V gene: TRBV5-1; J gene: TRBJ2-7; CDR3 length: 14; clone size: few; D gene: -; CDR3 DNA: TGCGCCAGCAGCTTGGGGGGACCAGCGGATGAGCAGTACTTC; CDR3 protein: CASSLGGPADEQYF
V gene: TRBV12-3/TRBV12-4; J gene: TRBJ2-3; CDR3 length: 12; clone size: -; D gene: -; CDR3 DNA: TGTGCCAGCAGTCTTAATAGAGATACGCAGTATTTT; CDR3 protein: CASSLNRDTQYF
V gene: TRBV9; J gene: TRBJ1-2; CDR3 length: 15; clone size: once; D gene: -; CDR3 DNA: TGTGCCAGCAGCGCCGTTGGGACGGGTAACTATGGCTACACCTTC; CDR3 protein: CASSAVGTGNYGYTF
V gene: TRBV10-3; J gene: TRBJ2-5; CDR3 length: 16; clone size: -; D gene: -; CDR3 DNA: TGTGCCATCAGTGAGTCTAGGGGGGTTCTCCAAGAGACCCAGTACTTC; CDR3 protein: CAISESRGVLQETQYF
V gene: TRBV3-1/TRBV3-2; J gene: TRBJ1-2; CDR3 length: 12; clone size: -; D gene: -; CDR3 DNA: TGTGCCAGCAGCCAAGGGGCTCGCGGCTACACCTTC; CDR3 protein: CASSQGARGYTF
V gene: TRBV21-1; J gene: TRBJ1-3; CDR3 length: 16; clone size: -; D gene: -; CDR3 DNA: TGTGCCAGCAGCAAAGTGGGGGGGGTCTCTGGAAACACCATATATTTT; CDR3 protein: CASSKVGGVSGNTIYF
V gene: TRBV11-3; J gene: TRBJ2-7; CDR3 length: 13; clone size: -; D gene: -; CDR3 DNA: TGTGCCAGCAGCTGGACATTCGGGAACGAGCAGTACTTC; CDR3 protein: CASSWTFGNEQYF
V gene: TRBV6-5; J gene: TRBJ2-7; CDR3 length: 13; clone size: -; D gene: -; CDR3 DNA: TGTGCCAGCAGGTCCACGTCGGTCGACGAGCAGTACTTC; CDR3 protein: CASRSTSVDEQYF
V gene: TRBV19; J gene: TRBJ2-1; CDR3 length: 13; clone size: -; D gene: -; CDR3 DNA: TGTGCCAGTATGCCGGGCCCCTACAATGAGCAGTTCTTC; CDR3 protein: CASMPGPYNEQFF
V gene: TRBV20-1; J gene: TRBJ2-6; CDR3 length: 14; clone size: -; D gene: -; CDR3 DNA: TGCAGTGCTAGTCCGGGTTCTGGGGCCAACGTCCTGACTTTC; CDR3 protein: CSASPGSGANVLTF
V gene: TRBV12-3/TRBV12-4; J gene: TRBJ1-2; CDR3 length: 12; clone size: -; D gene: -; CDR3 DNA: TGTGCCAGCAGTAACTCCGGGACCGGCTACACCTTC; CDR3 protein: CASSNSGTGYTF
V gene: TRBV5-5; J gene: TRBJ1-1; CDR3 length: 13; clone size: -; D gene: -; CDR3 DNA: TGTGCCAGCAGTTTGGGACCGCACACTGAAGCTTTCTTT; CDR3 protein: CASSLGPHTEAFF
V gene: TRBV19; J gene: TRBJ2-1; CDR3 length: 14; clone size: once; D gene: -; CDR3 DNA: TGTGCCAGTAGTATAGGGACCCACGGGAATGAGCAGTTCTTC; CDR3 protein: CASSIGTHGNEQFF
V gene: TRBV6-5; J gene: TRBJ1-2; CDR3 length: 13; clone size: -; D gene: -; CDR3 DNA: TGTGCCAGCAGTTTGACAGATAACTATGGCTACACCTTC; CDR3 protein: CASSLTDNYGYTF
V gene: TRBV7-5; J gene: TRBJ1-3; CDR3 length: 14; clone size: -; D gene: -; CDR3 DNA: TGTGCCAGAAATAAGACAGGGGGAGGAAACACCATATATTTT; CDR3 protein: CARNKTGGGNTIYF
V gene: TRBV24-1; J gene: TRBJ2-2; CDR3 length: 16; clone size: few; D gene: TRBD2; CDR3 DNA: TGTGCCACCAGTGGTGGACTAGCGGGATTAACCGGGGAGCTGTTTTTT; CDR3 protein: CATSGGLAGLTGELFF
V gene: TRBV5-4; J gene: TRBJ1-1; CDR3 length: 14; clone size: -; D gene: -; CDR3 DNA: TGTGCCAGCAGCCGCCGGGACACAAACACTGAAGCTTTCTTT; CDR3 protein: CASSRRDTNTEAFF
V gene: TRBV27; J gene: TRBJ1-2; CDR3 length: 14; clone size: -; D gene: -; CDR3 DNA: TGTGCCAGCAGTATGGCGGAACCCTTCTATGGCTACACCTTC; CDR3 protein: CASSMAEPFYGYTF
V gene: TRBV6-5; J gene: TRBJ2-1; CDR3 length: 12; clone size: -; D gene: -; CDR3 DNA: TGTGCCAGCAGCCGGTCTCCGAATGAGCAGTTCTTC; CDR3 protein: CASSRSPNEQFF
V gene: TRBV5-6; J gene: TRBJ1-1; CDR3 length: 13; clone size: once; D gene: -; CDR3 DNA: TGTGCCAGCAGCTCGACTCTAAACACTGAAGCTTTCTTT; CDR3 protein: CASSSTLNTEAFF
V gene: TRBV6-5; J gene: TRBJ1-1; CDR3 length: 14; clone size: -; D gene: TRBD1; CDR3 DNA: TGTGCCGGCAACCGACAGGGAGCGAGCACTGAAGCTTTCTTT; CDR3 protein: CAGNRQGASTEAFF
V gene: TRBV5-1; J gene: TRBJ2-5; CDR3 length: 15; clone size: -; D gene: TRBD2; CDR3 DNA: TGCGCCAGCAGCCTAGCGGGAGTTTCCGAAGAGACCCAGTACTTC; CDR3 protein: CASSLAGVSEETQYF
V gene: TRBV30; J gene: TRBJ1-5; CDR3 length: 14; clone size: -; D gene: -; CDR3 DNA: TGTGCCTGGAGTGGGGTAACAGCCAATCAGCCCCAGCATTTT; CDR3 protein: CAWSGVTANQPQHF
V gene: TRBV11-2; J gene: TRBJ1-4; CDR3 length: 14; clone size: -; D gene: TRBD1; CDR3 DNA: TGTGCCAGCAGCATCGGACAGGGGGATGAAAAACTGTTTTTT; CDR3 protein: CASSIGQGDEKLFF
V gene: TRBV3-1/TRBV3-2; J gene: TRBJ2-3; CDR3 length: 12; clone size: -; D gene: -; CDR3 DNA: TGTGCCAGCAGCCAAGACAAACATACGCAGTATTTT; CDR3 protein: CASSQDKHTQYF
V gene: TRBV13; J gene: TRBJ2-1; CDR3 length: 13; clone size: once; D gene: TRBD2; CDR3 DNA: TGTGCCAGCGGTACGGCGGGAGTATGGGGGTTGTTCTTC; CDR3 protein: CASGTAGVWGLFF
V gene: TRBV18; J gene: TRBJ2-7; CDR3 length: 16; clone size: few; D gene: TRBD1; CDR3 DNA: TGTGCCAGCTCAGGACGGGACAGCTACTCCATCTACGAGCAGTACTTC; CDR3 protein: CASSGRDSYSIYEQYF
V gene: TRBV10-1; J gene: TRBJ1-1; CDR3 length: 14; clone size: -; D gene: -; CDR3 DNA: TGCGCCAGCAGTGGGTCACTTATGAACACTGAAGCTTTCTTT; CDR3 protein: CASSGSLMNTEAFF
V gene: TRBV18; J gene: TRBJ2-2; CDR3 length: 13; clone size: -; D gene: -; CDR3 DNA: TGTGCCAGCTCACTGAAGAACACCGGGGAGCTGTTTTTT; CDR3 protein: CASSLKNTGELFF
V gene: TRBV19; J gene: TRBJ1-3; CDR3 length: 14; clone size: -; D gene: -; CDR3 DNA: TGTGCCAGTAGTTCACAGGGCTCTGGAAACACCATATATTTT; CDR3 protein: CASSSQGSGNTIYF
V gene: TRBV5-1; J gene: TRBJ2-7; CDR3 length: 15; clone size: -; D gene: -; CDR3 DNA: TGCGCCAGCAGCTTGGGGGCAGGGAGCTCCTACGAGCAGTACTTC; CDR3 protein: CASSLGAGSSYEQYF
V gene: TRBV5-1; J gene: TRBJ2-3; CDR3 length: 12; clone size: few; D gene: -; CDR3 DNA: TGCGCCAGCAGCTCCGCAACAGATACGCAGTATTTT; CDR3 protein: CASSSATDTQYF
V gene: TRBV5-1; J gene: TRBJ2-3; CDR3 length: 17; clone size: few; D gene: -; CDR3 DNA: TGCGCCAGCAGCCCGAGGGGGACGGAAGCTAGCACAGATACGCAGTATTTT; CDR3 protein: CASSPRGTEASTDTQYF
V gene: TRBV5-5; J gene: TRBJ1-1; CDR3 length: 15; clone size: -; D gene: -; CDR3 DNA: TGTGCCAGCAGCTTGGCCGGGACCTTTGGCGTTGAAGCTTTCTTT; CDR3 protein: CASSLAGTFGVEAFF
V gene: TRBV5-1; J gene: TRBJ1-2; CDR3 length: 14; clone size: -; D gene: -; CDR3 DNA: TGCGCCAGCAGCCCGGGGCACGGAAACTATGGCTACACCTTC; CDR3 protein: CASSPGHGNYGYTF
V gene: TRBV4-1; J gene: TRBJ2-5; CDR3 length: 15; clone size: -; D gene: -; CDR3 DNA: TGCGCCAGCAGCCAATCTCAGCGGTACCAAGAGACCCAGTACTTC; CDR3 protein: CASSQSQRYQETQYF
V gene: TRBV4-1; J gene: TRBJ2-1; CDR3 length: 16; clone size: -; D gene: TRBD2; CDR3 DNA: TGCGCCAGCAGCCAAGTCGGGACTAGCGGGAGTTATGAGCAGTTCTTC; CDR3 protein: CASSQVGTSGSYEQFF
V gene: TRBV10-3; J gene: TRBJ2-5; CDR3 length: 13; clone size: -; D gene: -; CDR3 DNA: TGTGCCATTAGAGCGACGGAAGAAGAGACCCAGTACTTC; CDR3 protein: CAIRATEEETQYF
V gene: TRBV5-6; J gene: TRBJ1-2; CDR3 length: 12; clone size: few; D gene: -; CDR3 DNA: TGTGCCAGCAGCGTGGATCAGCGTGGCTACACCTTC; CDR3 protein: CASSVDQRGYTF
V gene: TRBV30; J gene: TRBJ2-7; CDR3 length: 13; clone size: -; D gene: TRBD2; CDR3 DNA: TGTGCCCAAAAAGCGGGGGGTACTTACGAGCAGTACTTC; CDR3 protein: CAQKAGGTYEQYF
V gene: TRBV4-2; J gene: TRBJ1-3; CDR3 length: 15; clone size: -; D gene: -; CDR3 DNA: TGTGCCAGCAGCCAAGATCTTGGCTCTGGAAACACCATATATTTT; CDR3 protein: CASSQDLGSGNTIYF
V gene: TRBV6-5; J gene: TRBJ1-6; CDR3 length: 15; clone size: -; D gene: -; CDR3 DNA: TGTGCCAGCAGTACCCGGGACGGGCATAATTCACCCCTCCACTTT; CDR3 protein: CASSTRDGHNSPLHF